The entry that follows covers one T cell receptor beta chain sequence. This sample stems from a study of blood T cell repertoires in COVID-19. Trimming pared 4 bases from V and 5 bases from J, leaving 8 bases between. The CDR3 length is 12 residues. In germline, CDR1 is SGHRS, CDR2 YFSETQ. Original processing notes: It was from reference gene primer amplification that nucleated cell counts were estimated. Measured with immunoSEQ multiplex PCR; TCRdb has only the in-frame clones, and not every one. D and trimming were read from the DNA, whereas the V and J calls and clone size are those reported in that table. The data contain approximately 150,000 clones, approximately 78% of them singletons.

The chain links TRBV5-1 to TRBJ2-3, with D tentatively TRBD2 (5 bases). This clonotype was sampled from a human donor with acute or convalescent COVID-19. The donor label of this sample is uncertain. Material: peripheral blood. The CDR3 nucleotides read TGCGCCAGCAGCCCGGGGAGAGATACGCAGTATTTT. Translating it yields CASSPGRDTQYF.